This T cell receptor (beta chain) was documented in a study of long-term antiretroviral therapy in people with HIV. Regarding this clone: Its antigen is unidentified.

Study-level results: Blood sampling spanned 2004 to 2017, possibly under older ART regimens. Following ART, diversity rose but still fell short of transplant donor controls.

The CDR3 loop spans 13 amino acids. Germline lookup yields CDR1 MGHRA and CDR2 YSYEKL. Trimming took 1 base from V and 1 from J, leaving 4 bases between them. Researchers report immunoSEQ v3.0 was run at survey level. Assay: immunoSEQ multiplex PCR; the TCRdb copy retains only in-frame clones and omits some. The table has 20,000 to 25,000 clones, 85% seen once. This specimen was unsorted PBMCs, taken 1.6 years after starting antiretroviral therapy. This TCR was sampled from a middle-aged man with HIV. This chain uses TRBV4-1 with TRBJ1-1, with D unresolved. CDR3 bases: TGCGCCAGCAGCCAAGTTCCGAACACTGAAGCTTTCTTT. Amino acid sequence: CASSQVPNTEAFF.